These 32 T cell receptor beta chains originate from one sample sequenced in a study of blood T cell repertoires in COVID-19. TCRdb's copy holds only in-frame clones and misses some; the assay was immunoSEQ multiplex PCR. The table lists roughly 170,000 clones, less than 85% of them singletons. What was sequenced was PBMCs or T cells enriched from blood (not recorded which). These TCRs come from a woman aged 45-65 years who had recovered from COVID-19.

This clone appeared once. The V and J genes are TRBV2 and TRBJ1-3; the D is unclear. There are 15 residues in the CDR3. Trimming took off 3 bases at V and 5 bases at J, with 14 bases between the two ends. Germline V gene sequence: CDR1 SNHLY, CDR2 FYNNEI. CDR3 loop: CASSDPSGARNTIYF. As DNA, the CDR3 is TGTGCCAGCAGTGACCCCTCGGGAGCGAGAAACACCATATATTTT.

The chain uses TRBV7-2 and TRBJ1-6; perhaps TRBD1 as D (6 bases). Trimming removed 4 bases at V and 11 bases at J, with 21 bases between. Germline V gene data show CDR1 as SGHTA and CDR2 as FQGNSA. The CDR3 loop spans 16 amino acids. CDR3 sequence reads: CASSSRSGIQGTPLHF. In DNA, the CDR3 is TGTGCCAGCAGCTCCCGTTCGGGAATTCAGGGGACACCCCTCCACTTT.

The chain combines TRBV5-1 with TRBJ1-6; D unresolved. Trimming left V 1 base short and J 6 bases short, with 8 bases between. This CDR3 is 14 amino acids long. Germline lookup yields CDR1 SGHRS and CDR2 YFSETQ. CDR3 nucleotides: TGCGCCAGCAGCTTGTATTTTCTTAATTCACCCCTCCACTTT. It encodes CASSLYFLNSPLHF.

This clone has only a few counts. The chain has TRBV4-3 and TRBJ1-2; D remains ambiguous. Germline V lookup: CDR1 LGHNA, CDR2 YSLEER. CDR3 length: 16 amino acids. With 1 base removed from V and 2 bases from J, the gap between germline ends came to 14 bases. The DNA for the CDR3 is TGCGCCAGCAGCCAAGCAGGAGTGCGGGGAAACTATGGCTACACCTTC. Translating it yields CASSQAGVRGNYGYTF.

The rearrangement links TRBV2 to TRBJ1-4; D may be TRBD1 (5 bases). Germline CDR1 reads SNHLY; CDR2 reads FYNNEI. With 4 bases removed from V and 7 bases from J, the gap between germline ends came to 7 bases. The CDR3 loop spans 12 amino acids. CDR3 sequence (DNA): TGTGCCAGCAGTGTAGGGGTTGAAAAACTGTTTTTT. Protein product: CASSVGVEKLFF.

This chain uses TRBV7-3 with TRBJ1-2, with TRBD1 matching over 10 bases. V shed 4 bases and J 8 bases; nucleotides not matched to a gene: 13. Germline CDR1 reads SGHTA; CDR2 reads FQGTGA. This CDR3 region has 16 residues. CDR3 sequence (DNA): TGTGCCAGCAGCTCACAACCCCCGGGACAGGGGTACGGCTACACCTTC. Protein: CASSSQPPGQGYGYTF.

The gene calls are TRBV19 and TRBJ1-1; D is possibly TRBD1 (5 bases). This CDR3 is built from 16 residues. Germline V gene data show CDR1 as LNHDA and CDR2 as SQIVND (reference sequence). The V gene lost 4 bases and the J gene lost 1 base, with 16 bases spanning the gap. The CDR3 loop is CASSRALGLTNTEAFF. In nucleotides, the CDR3 is TGTGCCAGTAGTAGGGCCTTGGGGCTAACGAACACTGAAGCTTTCTTT.

The V and J genes are TRBV2 and TRBJ1-6; 8 positions agree with TRBD1. Germline assignment: CDR1 SNHLY and CDR2 FYNNEI. V was pared by 5 bases and J by 13 bases, with 4 bases of the junction left unmatched. CDR3 length equals 12 residues. The CDR3 here is CASSFDRGPLHF. In DNA, the CDR3 is TGTGCCAGCAGTTTCGACAGGGGCCCCCTCCACTTT.

This CDR3 is CASREIPDYGYTF. The CDR3 coding sequence is TGTGCCAGTAGAGAGATTCCGGACTATGGCTACACCTTC. This chain uses TRBV28 with TRBJ1-2, with unresolved D. Trimming stripped 9 bases from V and 3 bases from J, with 14 bases between. This CDR3 contains 13 residues. Germline V gene sequence: CDR1 MDHEN, CDR2 SYDVKM.

The table lists this clone with a count of one. The chain combines TRBV7-6 with TRBJ1-3, with D uncertain. The V and J ends lost 3 bases and 0 bases respectively, with 9 bases between them. There are 15 residues in the CDR3. Germline V gene lookup returns CDR1 SGHVS and CDR2 FNYEAQ. The CDR3 is CASSFEPSSGNTIYF. The CDR3 coding sequence is TGTGCCAGCAGCTTTGAGCCTTCCTCTGGAAACACCATATATTTT. Using reference TRBV7-6 and TRBJ1-3 for the parts outside the CDR3, the full variable domain is GAGVSQSPRYKVTKRGQDVALRCDPISGHVSLYWYRQALGQGPEFLTYFNYEAQQDKSGLPNDRFSAERPEGSISTLTIQRTEQRDSAMYRCASSFEPSSGNTIYFGEGSWLTVV.

This chain joins TRBV27 and TRBJ2-3; no clear D gene. This CDR3 is 15 amino acids long. Per germline, CDR1 MNHEY and CDR2 SMNVEV (reference sequence). The V end was cut by 3 bases, the J end by 4 bases, with 14 bases between. CDR3 residues: CASSFLRADADTQYF. The CDR3, as DNA: TGTGCCAGCAGTTTTCTCCGCGCCGATGCAGATACGCAGTATTTT.

This clone was detected only once. V usage is TRBV5-6 and J usage is TRBJ2-3; 8 nucleotides agree with TRBD2. The V gene's germline CDR1 is SGHDT and CDR2 YYEEEE. With V trimmed by 5 bases and J by 4 bases, 9 bases remained unmatched. This CDR3 region has 15 residues. In DNA, the CDR3 is TGTGCCAGCAGAGATAGCGGGATGGGCGCAGATACGCAGTATTTT. This translates into CASRDSGMGADTQYF.

The rearrangement joins TRBV4-1 to TRBJ2-1; TRBD2 is a possible D gene (6 bases). Trimming stripped 3 bases from V and 5 bases from J, with 14 bases between. Germline V gene sequence: CDR1 MGHRA, CDR2 YSYEKL. The CDR3 consists of 15 residues. Here the CDR3 reads CASSHFAGLNNEQFF. The CDR3 DNA sequence: TGCGCCAGCAGCCACTTTGCGGGGCTTAACAATGAGCAGTTCTTC.

This chain connects TRBV5-1 to TRBJ1-3; 8 positions match TRBD1. The V gene end was trimmed by 5 bases and the J gene end by 4 bases; junction bases not matched to a gene: 8. Germline CDR1 reads SGHRS; CDR2 reads YFSETQ. The CDR3 is made up of 15 amino acids. The CDR3 bases are TGCGCCAGCAGGCCCGGACAGGGAGAGGGAAACACCATATATTTT. This codes for CASRPGQGEGNTIYF. The whole variable domain, filled in from reference TRBV5-1 and TRBJ1-3, reads KAGVTQTPRYLIKTRGQQVTLSCSPISGHRSVSWYQQTPGQGLQFLFEYFSETQRNKGNFPGRFSGRQFSNSRSEMNVSTLELGDSALYLCASRPGQGEGNTIYFGEGSWLTVV.

This chain links TRBV19 with TRBJ2-2; TRBD2 matches at 8 bases. The CDR3 is 15 amino acids. V trimming: 8 bases; J trimming: 3 bases; junction bases outside the gene matches: 8. Germline loops: CDR1 LNHDA, CDR2 SQIVND (reference sequence). This CDR3 is CASSRGLAYTGELFF. For the CDR3, the DNA is TGTGCCAGTTCCCGAGGACTAGCCTACACCGGGGAGCTGTTTTTT.

The V call is TRBV2, the J call TRBJ2-5, with 9 bases matching TRBD2. The V segment lost 7 bases and the J segment 1 base; nucleotides outside the gene matches: 7. In germline, CDR1 is SNHLY, CDR2 FYNNEI. This CDR3 has 15 residues. CDR3 in DNA: TGTGCCAGCAAGACCCTAGCGGGAACCCAAGAGACCCAGTACTTC. Residues: CASKTLAGTQETQYF.

V gene TRBV28 combines with J gene TRBJ1-1, with D maybe TRBD1 (6 bases). The CDR3 totals 14 residues. Trimming shortened V by 3 bases and J by 4 bases, and 12 bases separated the two germline ends. Germline V gene lookup returns CDR1 MDHEN and CDR2 SYDVKM. This chain's CDR3 is CASSLPQGITEAFF. The CDR3 DNA follows: TGTGCCAGCAGTTTGCCCCAGGGGATCACTGAAGCTTTCTTT.

This chain joins TRBV19 and TRBJ2-1, with TRBD2 matching over 12 bases. Looked up from germline, CDR1 is LNHDA and CDR2 is SQIVND (reference sequence). The CDR3 sequence is 16 residues long. The V and J ends lost 5 bases and 2 bases, in that order; junction bases with no gene match: 4. The CDR3: CASSVASGRAYNEQFF. Here the CDR3 DNA reads TGTGCCAGTAGTGTCGCTAGCGGGAGGGCCTACAATGAGCAGTTCTTC.

The chain recombines TRBV7-8 with TRBJ1-2, with D hard to call. Deletions cut 7 bases from V and 1 base from J, with 16 bases between. The germline V gene encodes CDR1 SGHVS and CDR2 FQNEAQ. The CDR3 runs to 15 residues. The CDR3 protein is CASTPPSGINYGYTF. CDR3 coding DNA: TGTGCCAGCACCCCTCCTTCCGGTATTAACTATGGCTACACCTTC.

The chain uses TRBV11-2 and TRBJ1-2; 9 nucleotides agree with TRBD1. Germline V lookup: CDR1 SGHAT, CDR2 FQNNGV. V dropped 0 bases and J dropped 8; count of bases not matched to a gene: 4. The CDR3 loop spans 14 amino acids. CDR3 protein: CASSLEGTGTGYTF. The CDR3 region has the DNA TGTGCCAGCAGCTTAGAGGGGACAGGGACGGGCTACACCTTC.

The J gene is TRBJ1-2, the V gene TRBV2; 10 positions match TRBD1. There are 14 residues in the CDR3. Germline CDR1 SNHLY, CDR2 FYNNEI. V lost 1 base to trimming and J lost 6 bases; unmatched junction nucleotides: 2. This CDR3 is CASSEEGQGHGYTF. The CDR3 region has the DNA TGTGCCAGCAGTGAAGAGGGACAGGGGCATGGCTACACCTTC.

This clone was picked up a small number of times. J is TRBJ2-6 and V is TRBV5-4, with D unclear. V dropped 4 bases and J dropped 0 bases, with 8 bases sitting between them. The CDR3 extends over 15 amino acids. Germline CDR1 SGHNT, CDR2 YYREEE (reference sequence). The CDR3 sequence: CASSLYSSGANVLTF. The CDR3 coding sequence is TGTGCCAGCAGCCTGTACAGCTCTGGGGCCAACGTCCTGACTTTC.

The V gene is TRBV16, the J gene TRBJ1-1; no definite D call. Trimming took off 4 bases at V and 3 bases at J, with 15 bases between the two ends. CDR1 KGHSY and CDR2 FQNENV come from the germline V gene. The CDR3 runs to 15 residues. This CDR3 is CASSRRESRHTEAFF. CDR3 DNA sequence: TGTGCCAGCAGCCGAAGGGAGAGTCGGCACACTGAAGCTTTCTTT.

This sequence joins TRBV7-3 and TRBJ1-2; unclear D gene. V lost 6 bases and J lost 4, with 9 bases in between. The length of the CDR3 is 12 residues. Germline CDR1 and CDR2: SGHTA and FQGTGA. Here the CDR3 reads CASSLPGYGYTF. CDR3 in DNA: TGTGCCAGCAGTCTCCCGGGCTATGGCTACACCTTC.

CDR3 amino acids: CACSGGAEAFF. The CDR3 DNA follows: TGTGCCTGTTCCGGGGGAGCTGAAGCTTTCTTT. This sequence joins TRBV30 and TRBJ1-1, with D possibly being TRBD1 (5 bases). Germline V gives CDR1 GTSNPN, CDR2 SVGIG (reference sequence). Trimming cost V 6 bases and J 6 bases, with 11 bases left between them. This CDR3 is built from 11 residues.

CDR3 region: CASSPPEGGKLFF. DNA of the CDR3: TGTGCCAGCAGCCCTCCGGAGGGCGGAAAACTGTTTTTT. The J gene is TRBJ1-4, the V gene TRBV5-6; no firm D call. Germline values: CDR1 SGHDT, CDR2 YYEEEE. This CDR3 spans 13 amino acids. Between the trimmed V and J ends, which lost 4 bases and 10 bases, there was a span of 14 bases. Together with reference TRBV5-6 and TRBJ1-4, the CDR3 gives the full variable domain: DAGVTQSPTHLIKTRGQQVTLRCSPKSGHDTVSWYQQALGQGPQFIFQYYEEEERQRGNFPDRFSGHQFPNYSSELNVNALLLGDSALYLCASSPPEGGKLFFGSGTQLSVL.

V is TRBV28 and J is TRBJ1-1; possibly TRBD1 for D (5 bases). The CDR3 extends over 14 amino acids. Trimming took off 8 bases at V and 1 base at J, with 14 bases between the two ends. Germline CDR1 is MDHEN and CDR2 is SYDVKM. CDR3: CASPGRGENTEAFF. CDR3 in DNA: TGTGCCAGCCCCGGTCGGGGGGAGAACACTGAAGCTTTCTTT.

The genes are TRBV10-3 and TRBJ2-2, with D possibly matching TRBD1 (6 bases). V was pared by 11 bases and J by 0 bases, with 13 bases between. This CDR3 comprises 14 residues. In germline, CDR1 is ENHRY, CDR2 SYGVKD. The CDR3: CAARQETNTGELFF. In DNA, the CDR3 is TGTGCCGCTCGACAGGAGACGAACACCGGGGAGCTGTTTTTT.

J is TRBJ1-5 and V is TRBV7-2; 8 nucleotides align to TRBD1. The CDR3 totals 15 residues. Losses at the gene ends were 3 bases for V and 4 bases for J; bases not matched to a gene: 5. The V gene's germline CDR1 is SGHTA and CDR2 FQGNSA. The CDR3 DNA is TGTGCCAGCAGCTTGGGACAGGTGGGGAATCAGCCCCAGCATTTT. Its protein is CASSLGQVGNQPQHF.

The chain employs TRBV27 and TRBJ2-5; TRBD2 might be the D (5 bases). This CDR3 has 15 residues. From germline, CDR1 is MNHEY and CDR2 SMNVEV (reference sequence). Trimming removed 1 base at V and 1 base at J, with 10 bases between. The CDR3 here is CASSLYGESQETQYF. The CDR3 DNA sequence: TGTGCCAGCAGTTTATACGGGGAGTCCCAAGAGACCCAGTACTTC.

The chain carries TRBV24-1 and TRBJ2-2; no definite D call. V was trimmed by 2 bases and J by 5 bases, leaving 2 bases between them. CDR3 length: 12 amino acids. Germline CDR1 KGHDR, CDR2 SFDVKD. This chain's CDR3 is CATSDSTGELFF. Written as DNA, the CDR3 is TGTGCCACCAGTGATTCGACCGGGGAGCTGTTTTTT.

The chain recombines TRBV5-1 with TRBJ2-5, with a weak D call TRBD1 (5 bases). Germline assignment: CDR1 SGHRS and CDR2 YFSETQ. V dropped 0 bases and J dropped 2 bases, with 8 bases sitting between them. CDR3 length: 14 residues. In DNA, the CDR3 is TGCGCCAGCAGCTTGGCCACAGGTCAAGAGACCCAGTACTTC. Translation: CASSLATGQETQYF. Full variable domain (rest looked up from reference TRBV5-1 and TRBJ2-5): KAGVTQTPRYLIKTRGQQVTLSCSPISGHRSVSWYQQTPGQGLQFLFEYFSETQRNKGNFPGRFSGRQFSNSRSEMNVSTLELGDSALYLCASSLATGQETQYFGPGTRLLVL.